This TCR beta chain is drawn from a study of T cell changes during pregnancy in multiple sclerosis. Assay used: immunoSEQ multiplex PCR; TCRdb lists only in-frame clones, some missing. The data show around 35,000 clones, 75% to 95% seen once. The germline V gene has CDR1 MNHEY and CDR2 SMNVEV (reference sequence). This CDR3 comprises 15 residues. After removal of 8 bases from V and 7 bases from J, the junction contained 15 bases not matched to a gene. This specimen was CD8+ T cells from peripheral blood mononuclear cells, taken before pregnancy. The sequence derives from a female donor with multiple sclerosis, enrolled in a pregnancy study. This chain uses TRBV27 with TRBJ2-7; TRBD1 matches 9 bases. The CDR3 loop is CASGILQGAPREQYF. CDR3 nucleotide sequence: TGTGCCAGCGGAATTCTACAGGGGGCCCCTAGGGAGCAGTACTTC.